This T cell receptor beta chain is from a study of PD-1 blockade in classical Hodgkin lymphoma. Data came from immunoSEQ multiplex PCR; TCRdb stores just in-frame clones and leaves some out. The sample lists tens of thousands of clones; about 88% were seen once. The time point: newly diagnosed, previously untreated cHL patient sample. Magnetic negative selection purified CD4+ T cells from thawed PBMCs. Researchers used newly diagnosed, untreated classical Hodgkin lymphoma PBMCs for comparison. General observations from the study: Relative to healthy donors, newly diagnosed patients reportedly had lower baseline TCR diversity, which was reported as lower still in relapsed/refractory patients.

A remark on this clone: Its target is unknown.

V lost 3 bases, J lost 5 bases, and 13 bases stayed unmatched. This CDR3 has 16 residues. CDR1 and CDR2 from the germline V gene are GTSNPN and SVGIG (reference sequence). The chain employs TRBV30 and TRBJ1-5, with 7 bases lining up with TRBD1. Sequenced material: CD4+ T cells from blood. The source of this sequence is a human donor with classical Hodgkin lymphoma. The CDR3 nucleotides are TGTGCCTGGAGCCCTAAAACAGGGGCGAACTATCAGCCCCAGCATTTT. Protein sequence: CAWSPKTGANYQPQHF.